The sequence of this TCR beta chain was determined in a study of cytomegalovirus exposure and HLA in healthy donors. Study-wide findings and caveats: There were several of the most significant clusters that appeared linked to common viral pathogens in a later analysis.

The PCR was carried out with 60 Vbeta primers and 13 Jbeta primers. Method: immunoSEQ multiplex PCR; TCRdb's copy keeps in-frame clones and lacks some. Of around 160,000 clones in the sample, 78% are singletons; the top ten hold around 3%. This clone appeared once. As yet, its antigen is unknown. The source of this sequence is a man between 35 and 55 years old in good health and CMV-seropositive. Specimen: PBMCs.

The CDR3 loop is CASSESEGFDRGIHQPQHF. The CDR3 DNA is TGCGCCAGCAGTGAGTCCGAGGGGTTTGACAGGGGGATTCATCAGCCCCAGCATTTT. This rearrangement joins TRBV10-1 to TRBJ1-5; 9 nucleotides line up with TRBD1. V lost 0 bases and J lost 5; bases outside the gene matches: 14. CDR3 length: 19 residues. The germline V gene encodes CDR1 WNHNN and CDR2 SYGVQD (reference sequence).